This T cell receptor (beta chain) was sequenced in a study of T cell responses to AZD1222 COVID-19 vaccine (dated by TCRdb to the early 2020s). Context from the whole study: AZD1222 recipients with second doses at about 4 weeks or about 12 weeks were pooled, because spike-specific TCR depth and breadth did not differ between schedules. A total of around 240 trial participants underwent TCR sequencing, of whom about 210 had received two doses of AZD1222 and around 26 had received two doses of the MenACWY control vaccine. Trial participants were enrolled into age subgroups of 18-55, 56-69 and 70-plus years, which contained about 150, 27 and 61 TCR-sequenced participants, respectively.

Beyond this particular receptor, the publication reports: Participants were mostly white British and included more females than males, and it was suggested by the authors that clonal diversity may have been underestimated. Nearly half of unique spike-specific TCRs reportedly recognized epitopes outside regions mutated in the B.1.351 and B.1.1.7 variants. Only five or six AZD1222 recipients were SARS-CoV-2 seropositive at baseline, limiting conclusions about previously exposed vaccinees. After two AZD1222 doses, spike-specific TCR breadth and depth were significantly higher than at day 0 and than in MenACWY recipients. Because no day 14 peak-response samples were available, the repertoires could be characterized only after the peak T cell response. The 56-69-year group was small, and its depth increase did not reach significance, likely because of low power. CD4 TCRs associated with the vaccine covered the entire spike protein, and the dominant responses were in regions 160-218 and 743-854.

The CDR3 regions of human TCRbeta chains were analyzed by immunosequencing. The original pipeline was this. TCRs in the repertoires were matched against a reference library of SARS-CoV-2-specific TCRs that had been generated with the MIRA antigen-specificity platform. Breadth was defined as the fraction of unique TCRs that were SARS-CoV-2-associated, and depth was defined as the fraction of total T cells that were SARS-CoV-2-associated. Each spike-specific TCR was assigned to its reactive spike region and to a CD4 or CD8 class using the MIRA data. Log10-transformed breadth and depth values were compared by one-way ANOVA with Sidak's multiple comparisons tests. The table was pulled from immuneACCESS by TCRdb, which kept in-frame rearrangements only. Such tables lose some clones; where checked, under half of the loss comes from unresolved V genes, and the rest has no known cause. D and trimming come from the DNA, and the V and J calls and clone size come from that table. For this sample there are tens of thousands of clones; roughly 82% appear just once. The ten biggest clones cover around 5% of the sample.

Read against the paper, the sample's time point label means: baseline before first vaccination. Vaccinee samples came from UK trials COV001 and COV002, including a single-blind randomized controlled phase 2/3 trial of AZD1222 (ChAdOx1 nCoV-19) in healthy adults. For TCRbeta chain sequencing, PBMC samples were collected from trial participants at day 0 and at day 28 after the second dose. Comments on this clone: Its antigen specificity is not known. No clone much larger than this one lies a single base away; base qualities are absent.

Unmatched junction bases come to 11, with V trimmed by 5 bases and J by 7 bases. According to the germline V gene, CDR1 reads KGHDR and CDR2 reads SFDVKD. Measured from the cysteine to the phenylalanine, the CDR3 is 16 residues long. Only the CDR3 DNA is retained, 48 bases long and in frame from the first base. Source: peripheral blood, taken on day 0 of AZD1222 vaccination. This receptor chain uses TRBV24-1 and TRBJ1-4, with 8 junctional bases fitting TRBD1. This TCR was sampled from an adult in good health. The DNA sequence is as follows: TGTGCCACCAGTGCCCTCGGACAGGGAAGGGGTGAAAAACTGTTTTTT. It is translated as CATSALGQGRGEKLFF.